This T cell receptor (beta chain) was found in a study of beta chain features in type 1 diabetes. Expressed TCRB transcripts were sequenced after all isolated RNA was converted to cDNA. Libraries were prepared by immunoSEQ multiplex PCR; TCRdb keeps only in-frame clonotypes and omits some of them. The repertoire holds 300,000 to 450,000 clones, with 10% to 15% as singletons. Remarks on this clone: What it binds is unknown.

The CDR3 is 13 amino acids. CDR1 is SGHTA, CDR2 FQGTGA, per germline. Trimming took 5 bases from V and 6 from J, leaving 11 bases between them. Study-wide results and caveats: Significant though moderate, a shortening of TCRB CDR3s appeared in all four CD4+ subsets of Type 1 diabetes patients.

The sequence was obtained from a woman under 30 with type 1 diabetes. This chain joins TRBV7-3 and TRBJ2-1, with D unresolved. The sequenced sample consisted of naive CD4+ T cells from blood. The CDR3 loop reads CASSGDKANEQFF. The CDR3 coding sequence is TGTGCCAGCAGCGGCGACAAAGCCAATGAGCAGTTCTTC.